This TCR beta chain was sequenced in a study of shared clonotypes between healthy human individuals. The germline CDR1 and CDR2 sequences are LNHDA and SQIVND (reference sequence). V was cut by 5 bases and J by 4 bases, with 23 bases left in between. The CDR3 has 18 residues. TCRdb keeps only in-frame clones here, not all; method: immunoSEQ multiplex PCR. The sample records about 1.1 million clones, 75% to 85% being singletons. V gene TRBV19 combines with J gene TRBJ2-2; a possible D gene is TRBD1 (6 bases). The sample consisted of memory CD4+ T cells from PBMCs. Noted subset: CD45RA-negative fraction. This receptor was identified in a man aged 18 to 29 in good health. Some clones in this sample may be carry-over from other donors' samples. In nucleotides, the CDR3 is TGTGCCAGTAGTCCGTATTCACAGGGCCAAGCTCGCACCGGGGAGCTGTTTTTT. Translated, it gives CASSPYSQGQARTGELFF.